This TCR beta chain was captured by sequencing in a study of CXCR3-negative and CXCR3-positive naive CD8 T cells. The wider study: Sequencing yielded some 150 million TRB reads, roughly 1.5 +/- 0.3 million per library.

Naive cells were sorted as CD45RO-, CCR7+, CD27+ and CD95-. Study-level results: For CXCR3-positive naive cells, TRB CDR3s were more hydrophobic than those of CXCR3-negative naive cells. CXCR3 expression dropped partially after cryopreservation, and most assays relied on fresh PBMCs. Naive CXCR3-positive and CXCR3-negative cells shared similar TRBV-TRBJ usage, unlike memory cells.

Turning to this clonotype: Its antigen remains unknown.

CDR1 is MNHEY and CDR2 is SVGEGT in the germline V gene. The length of the CDR3 is 15 residues. Preparation of TRB cDNA libraries relied on 5' RACE carrying UMI labels. TCRdb re-called the 5' RACE reads; every CDR3 protein appears as one record, without DNA. The sample has 60,000 to 70,000 distinct CDR3 sequences. The sequenced sample consisted of naive CXCR3+ CD8+ T cells from blood. Subset indicated: CD45RO-CCR7+CD27+CD95- naive CD8+ T cells expressing CXCR3 (TNR3+). This chain connects TRBV6-2 or TRBV6-3 to TRBJ2-1; TCRdb's D call of TRBD1 is untestable without DNA. The TCR originated in a human donor in good health. Some clones in this sample may be carry-over from other donors' samples. The CDR3 here is CASSYGGGLGTEQFF.